The 23 T cell receptor beta chains listed next were all sequenced from one sample in a study of cytomegalovirus exposure and HLA in healthy donors. Primers included in the PCR were 60 Vbeta and 13 Jbeta primers. Assay: immunoSEQ multiplex PCR; the TCRdb copy retains only in-frame clones and omits some. The sample includes about 160,000 clones, just under 80% seen only once; the top ten take 1.3%. The sequencing input was PBMCs. The receptors stem from a woman aged 50 to 65 in good health and CMV-seronegative.

Comment on this clone: The same CDR3 can be traced to other DNA sequences in this sample. The J gene is TRBJ2-7, the V gene TRBV5-5; possible D gene TRBD1, 6 bases. Trimming stripped 5 bases from V and 4 bases from J, with 13 bases between. The CDR3 covers 13 residues. The germline V gene has CDR1 SGHKS and CDR2 YYEKEE (reference sequence). The CDR3 here is CASRRQESYEQYF. CDR3 nucleotides: TGTGCCAGCAGAAGACAGGAGTCATACGAGCAGTACTTC.

The V and J genes are TRBV15 and TRBJ2-2, with a possible D match to TRBD2 (5 bases). V dropped 6 bases and J dropped 2 bases, with 13 bases sitting between them. The CDR3 totals 15 residues. Germline V lookup: CDR1 LNHNV, CDR2 YYDKDF (reference sequence). For the CDR3, the DNA is TGTGCCACCAGTACCCCCGGGGAAAACACCGGGGAGCTGTTTTTT. The encoded protein is CATSTPGENTGELFF.

The rearrangement links TRBV11-2 to TRBJ2-1, with 13 bases aligning to TRBD2. CDR1 and CDR2 (germline): SGHAT, FQNNGV. Trimming took 5 bases from V and 7 from J; bases not matched to a gene: 8. CDR3 length: 16 residues. CDR3 sequence reads: CASSTGLAGPLNEQFF. The CDR3 DNA follows: TGTGCCAGCAGCACGGGACTAGCGGGGCCGTTAAATGAGCAGTTCTTC.

This rearrangement joins TRBV19 to TRBJ2-1, with TRBD1 as a possible D gene (5 bases). The CDR3 is 17 residues long. Trimming left V 7 bases short and J 3 bases short, with 22 bases between. Per the germline V gene, CDR1 is LNHDA and CDR2 is SQIVND (reference sequence). The CDR3, as DNA: TGTGCCAGTACCGCAACATCCAGACAGCCAAACTACAATGAGCAGTTCTTC. It encodes CASTATSRQPNYNEQFF. Looking up the rest from reference TRBV19 and TRBJ2-1 gives the full variable domain: DGGITQSPKYLFRKEGQNVTLSCEQNLNHDAMYWYRQDPGQGLRLIYYSQIVNDFQKGDIAEGYSVSREKKESFPLTVTSAQKNPTAFYLCASTATSRQPNYNEQFFGPGTRLTVL.

V is TRBV5-1 and J is TRBJ2-7, with a weak D call TRBD2 (6 bases). Germline CDR1 reads SGHRS; CDR2 reads YFSETQ. The CDR3 spans 14 residues. The germline V and J ends were trimmed by 0 bases and 2 bases, with 9 bases remaining between them. The CDR3 region is CASSLEGLPYEQYF. The CDR3 nucleotides are TGCGCCAGCAGCTTGGAGGGACTTCCCTACGAGCAGTACTTC. Combining the CDR3 with reference TRBV5-1 and TRBJ2-7 gives the whole variable domain KAGVTQTPRYLIKTRGQQVTLSCSPISGHRSVSWYQQTPGQGLQFLFEYFSETQRNKGNFPGRFSGRQFSNSRSEMNVSTLELGDSALYLCASSLEGLPYEQYFGPGTRLTVT.

The chain has TRBV7-2 and TRBJ1-5, with 8 bases aligning to TRBD1. Per germline, CDR1 SGHTA and CDR2 FQGNSA. V shed 4 bases and J 2 bases; nucleotides not matched to a gene: 16. The CDR3 is 19 residues long. The CDR3 is CASSSRTGRGLLGNQPQHF. The CDR3 DNA is TGTGCCAGCAGCTCCCGGACAGGGAGGGGGCTATTGGGCAATCAGCCCCAGCATTTT.

This clone came up a few times. This chain links TRBV5-6 with TRBJ2-6, with TRBD2 matching 8 bases. V lost 1 base and J lost 0; bases outside the gene matches: 9. Per the germline V gene, CDR1 is SGHDT and CDR2 is YYEEEE. This CDR3 has 19 residues. The CDR3 DNA follows: TGTGCCAGCAGCTTGAGTACCCCGGCGGGGGGCTCTGGGGCCAACGTCCTGACTTTC. Residues: CASSLSTPAGGSGANVLTF.

The V gene is TRBV6-1, the J gene TRBJ2-3, with 7 bases lining up with TRBD2. The V and J ends lost 3 bases and 6 bases, in that order; junction bases with no gene match: 9. Germline V gene sequence: CDR1 MNHNS, CDR2 SASEGT. This CDR3 has 15 amino acids. The CDR3 spells CASSETSPGADTQYF. Here the CDR3 DNA reads TGTGCCAGCAGTGAGACTAGCCCTGGGGCGGATACGCAGTATTTT.

The chain links TRBV6-5 to TRBJ1-2; D call uncertain. Trimming left V 6 bases short and J 4 bases short, with 12 bases between. The CDR3 spans 13 residues. In germline, CDR1 is MNHEY, CDR2 SVGAGI. CDR3 residues: CASSPGEPYGYTF. For the CDR3, the DNA is TGTGCCAGCAGCCCCGGGGAACCCTATGGCTACACCTTC.

J is TRBJ2-7 and V is TRBV5-6, with TRBD2 identical over 11 bases. V trimming: 3 bases; J trimming: 6 bases; junction bases outside the gene matches: 2. Germline values: CDR1 SGHDT, CDR2 YYEEEE. The CDR3 spans 13 residues. CDR3 coding DNA: TGTGCCAGCAGCTGGCTAGCGGGAGGCGAGCAGTACTTC. Its protein product is CASSWLAGGEQYF.

The DNA of the CDR3 is TGTGCCAGCGAAACAGGGGGCTACACTGAAGCTTTCTTT. Its protein is CASETGGYTEAFF. The chain recombines TRBV19 with TRBJ1-1, with 9 positions matching TRBD1. CDR3 length equals 13 residues. From germline, CDR1 is LNHDA and CDR2 SQIVND (reference sequence). The V and J ends lost 9 bases and 3 bases, in that order; junction bases with no gene match: 5.

This clone has only one observation. The V and J genes are TRBV5-4 and TRBJ2-6; the match to TRBD2 covers 12 bases. The V gene's germline CDR1 is SGHNT and CDR2 YYREEE (reference sequence). V trimming: 5 bases; J trimming: 1 base; junction bases outside the gene matches: 4. CDR3 length: 17 amino acids. The CDR3 DNA is TGTGCCAGCAGACTTCTAGCGGGAGGGTCTGGGGCCAACGTCCTGACTTTC. It specifies CASRLLAGGSGANVLTF.

This chain links TRBV5-1 with TRBJ2-7, with 9 bases fitting TRBD1. This CDR3 comprises 17 residues. V lost 1 base, J lost 2 bases, and 10 bases stayed unmatched. Germline lookup yields CDR1 SGHRS and CDR2 YFSETQ. The DNA of the CDR3 is TGCGCCAGCAGCTTGTTTCTTGCAGGGACAGGGACCTACGAGCAGTACTTC. The encoded protein is CASSLFLAGTGTYEQYF.

This clone was counted between two and nine times. This chain connects TRBV5-1 to TRBJ2-4, with 8 bases identical to TRBD2. CDR3 length equals 13 residues. Germline lookup yields CDR1 SGHRS and CDR2 YFSETQ. With V trimmed by 0 bases and J by 9 bases, 2 bases remained unmatched. The CDR3 region has the DNA TGCGCCAGCAGCTTGGCGGGGGGGGGCATTCAGTACTTC. It is translated as CASSLAGGGIQYF.

J is TRBJ2-7 and V is TRBV25-1, with TRBD1 matching over 9 bases. The length of the CDR3 is 17 residues. Germline V CDR1 and CDR2: MGHDK, SYGVNS. With V trimmed by 5 bases and J by 0 bases, 11 bases remained unmatched. The DNA of the CDR3 is TGTGCCAGCAGTCGCCGGGGACAGGGTCCCCTCTCCTACGAGCAGTACTTC. It encodes CASSRRGQGPLSYEQYF.

The chain couples TRBV9 to TRBJ1-4; D uncertain. Germline CDR1 reads SGDLS; CDR2 reads YYNGEE. V gave up 0 bases and J gave up 3 bases, with 18 bases separating them. The CDR3 has 18 residues. This CDR3 reads CASSVGTLPTGANEKLFF. The CDR3 nucleotides read TGTGCCAGCAGCGTAGGCACTTTACCGACGGGAGCTAATGAAAAACTGTTTTTT.

This sequence joins TRBV7-2 and TRBJ2-2; D not resolved. This CDR3 is 18 amino acids long. The V end was cut by 2 bases, the J end by 1 base, with 17 bases between. Germline CDR1 SGHTA, CDR2 FQGNSA. CDR3 loop: CASSLFDKAVWNTGELFF. The CDR3 DNA is TGTGCCAGCAGCTTATTCGACAAGGCCGTATGGAACACCGGGGAGCTGTTTTTT.

The genes are TRBV7-8 and TRBJ1-2; 7 bases fit TRBD1. The CDR3 extends over 12 amino acids. The V gene end was trimmed by 4 bases and the J gene end by 13 bases; junction bases not matched to a gene: 9. The germline CDR1 and CDR2 sequences are SGHVS and FQNEAQ. The CDR3 DNA sequence: TGTGCCAGCAGCTCCAGACAGGGAACGTCCACCTTC. This codes for CASSSRQGTSTF.

The chain combines TRBV28 with TRBJ2-7, with D perhaps TRBD1 (6 bases). V was clipped by 8 bases and J by 4 bases, with 9 bases between them. CDR3 length: 11 amino acids. Germline loops: CDR1 MDHEN, CDR2 SYDVKM. The CDR3 loop reads CASRTEYEQYF. The CDR3 nucleotides read TGTGCCAGCCGGACAGAGTACGAGCAGTACTTC.

The rearrangement joins TRBV7-9 to TRBJ2-4, with 8 bases fitting TRBD1. CDR1 and CDR2 (germline): SEHNR, FQNEAQ (reference sequence). V lost 5 bases and J lost 0; bases outside the gene matches: 9. This CDR3 region has 17 residues. CDR3 DNA: TGTGCCAGCAGCACGATCAGGGGGCAGTTAGCCAAAAACATTCAGTACTTC. Protein product: CASSTIRGQLAKNIQYF. Using reference TRBV7-9 and TRBJ2-4 for the parts outside the CDR3, the full variable domain is DTGVSQNPRHKITKRGQNVTFRCDPISEHNRLYWYRQTLGQGPEFLTYFQNEAQLEKSRLLSDRFSAERPKGSFSTLEIQRTEQGDSAMYLCASSTIRGQLAKNIQYFGAGTRLSVL.

The V and J genes are TRBV28 and TRBJ2-7, with 8 bases identical to TRBD2. Per the germline V gene, CDR1 is MDHEN and CDR2 is SYDVKM. This CDR3 spans 14 amino acids. With V trimmed by 2 bases and J by 2 bases, 2 bases remained unmatched. CDR3 DNA sequence: TGTGCCAGCAGTTTAAGCGGGGGCCCCTACGAGCAGTACTTC. It translates to CASSLSGGPYEQYF.

This clone was observed a few times. CDR3 residues: CAISEPAGVTTPGSYNEQFF. The DNA of the CDR3 is TGTGCCATCAGTGAGCCGGCGGGAGTCACCACCCCTGGCTCCTACAATGAGCAGTTCTTC. V and J are TRBV10-3 and TRBJ2-1; TRBD2 aligns across 7 bases. J lost 0 bases, V lost 2 bases, and 16 bases had no gene match. Germline CDR1 ENHRY, CDR2 SYGVKD. The CDR3 has 20 amino acids.

The V gene is TRBV15, the J gene TRBJ2-7, with 8 bases that match TRBD2. The CDR3 is made up of 13 amino acids. Germline CDR1 and CDR2: LNHNV and YYDKDF (reference sequence). V gave up 4 bases and J gave up 2 bases; unmatched junction bases: 1. The CDR3 region has the DNA TGTGCCACCAGCACGGGACTAGCCTACGAGCAGTACTTC. Translating gives CATSTGLAYEQYF. The complete variable domain, with remaining parts taken from reference TRBV15 and TRBJ2-7, reads DAMVIQNPRYQVTQFGKPVTLSCSQTLNHNVMYWYQQKSSQAPKLLFHYYDKDFNNEADTPDNFQSRRPNTSFCFLDIRSPGLGDTAMYLCATSTGLAYEQYFGPGTRLTVT.